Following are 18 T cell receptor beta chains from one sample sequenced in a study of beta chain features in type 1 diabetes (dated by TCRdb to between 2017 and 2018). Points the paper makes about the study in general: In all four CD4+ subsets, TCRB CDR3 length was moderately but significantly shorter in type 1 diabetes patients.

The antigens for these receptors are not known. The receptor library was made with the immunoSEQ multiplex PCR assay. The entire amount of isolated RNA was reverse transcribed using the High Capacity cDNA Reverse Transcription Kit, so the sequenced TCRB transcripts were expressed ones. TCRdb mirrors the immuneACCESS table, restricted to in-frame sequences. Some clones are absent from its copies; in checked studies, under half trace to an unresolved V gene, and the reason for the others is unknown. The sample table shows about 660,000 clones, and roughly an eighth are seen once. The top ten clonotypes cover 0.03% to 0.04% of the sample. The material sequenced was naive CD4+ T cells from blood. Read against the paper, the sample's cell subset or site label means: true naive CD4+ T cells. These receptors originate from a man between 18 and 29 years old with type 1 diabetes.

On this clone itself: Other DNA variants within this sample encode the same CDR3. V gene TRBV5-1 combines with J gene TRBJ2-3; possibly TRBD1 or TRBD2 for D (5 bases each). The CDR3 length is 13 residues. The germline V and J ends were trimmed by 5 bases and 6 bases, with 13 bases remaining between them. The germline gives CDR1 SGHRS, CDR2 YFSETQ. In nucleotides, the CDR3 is TGCGCCAGCAGTTTTCAAGGGGAGGATACGCAGTATTTT. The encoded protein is CASSFQGEDTQYF.

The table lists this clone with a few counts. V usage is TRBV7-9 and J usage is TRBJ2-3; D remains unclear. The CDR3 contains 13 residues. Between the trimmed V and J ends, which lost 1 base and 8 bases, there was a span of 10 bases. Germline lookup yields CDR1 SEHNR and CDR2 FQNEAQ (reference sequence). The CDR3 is CASSLGMVSTQYF. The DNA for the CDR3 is TGTGCCAGCAGCTTAGGAATGGTTTCTACGCAGTATTTT.

The CDR3 sequence: CASSLPGGAEAFF. In nucleotides, the CDR3 is TGCGCCAGCAGCTTACCCGGAGGTGCTGAAGCTTTCTTT. The chain couples TRBV4-1 to TRBJ1-1; D remains unclear. Germline V gene sequence: CDR1 MGHRA, CDR2 YSYEKL. The CDR3 runs 13 residues. V was shortened by 5 bases and J by 6 bases, with 13 bases between the two germline ends.

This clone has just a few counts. CDR3 sequence reads: CAWGGGPKQPQHF. The CDR3 DNA is TGTGCCTGGGGTGGGGGGCCCAAACAGCCCCAGCATTTT. This chain links TRBV30 with TRBJ1-5, with D possibly matching TRBD1 (6 bases). This CDR3 is built from 13 residues. The germline V gene has CDR1 GTSNPN and CDR2 SVGIG (reference sequence). Between the trimmed V and J ends, which lost 5 bases and 7 bases, there was a span of 15 bases.

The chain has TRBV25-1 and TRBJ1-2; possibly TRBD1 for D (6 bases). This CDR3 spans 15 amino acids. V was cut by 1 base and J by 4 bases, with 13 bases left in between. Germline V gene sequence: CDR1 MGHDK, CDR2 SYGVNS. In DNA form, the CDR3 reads TGTGCCAGCAGTGAATTGGGGGCAGGGACCTATGGCTACACCTTC. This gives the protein CASSELGAGTYGYTF.

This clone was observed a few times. CDR3 loop: CASSTSGGETQYF. CDR3 nucleotide sequence: TGTGCCAGTAGTACATCGGGAGGTGAGACCCAGTACTTC. The chain links TRBV19 to TRBJ2-5, with 7 bases matching TRBD2. The V gene's germline CDR1 is LNHDA and CDR2 SQIVND (reference sequence). The V segment lost 4 bases and the J segment 5 bases; nucleotides outside the gene matches: 4. CDR3 length: 13 residues.

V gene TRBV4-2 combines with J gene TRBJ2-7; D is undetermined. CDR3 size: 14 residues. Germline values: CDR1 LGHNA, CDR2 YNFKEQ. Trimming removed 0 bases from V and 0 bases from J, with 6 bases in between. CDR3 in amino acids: CASSQERNSYEQYF. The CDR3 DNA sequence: TGTGCCAGCAGCCAAGAAAGAAACTCCTACGAGCAGTACTTC.

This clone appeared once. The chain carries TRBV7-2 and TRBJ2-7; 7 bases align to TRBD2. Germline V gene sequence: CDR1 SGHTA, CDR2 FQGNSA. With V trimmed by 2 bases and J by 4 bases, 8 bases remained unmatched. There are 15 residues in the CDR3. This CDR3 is CASSLTASGRYEQYF. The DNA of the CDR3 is TGTGCCAGCAGCTTAACGGCTAGCGGACGGTACGAGCAGTACTTC.

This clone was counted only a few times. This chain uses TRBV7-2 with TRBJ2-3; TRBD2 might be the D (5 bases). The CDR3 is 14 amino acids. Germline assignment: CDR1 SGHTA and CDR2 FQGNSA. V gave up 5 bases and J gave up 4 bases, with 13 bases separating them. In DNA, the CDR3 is TGTGCCAGCAGCATCTCCAGCGGCCCAGATACGCAGTATTTT. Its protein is CASSISSGPDTQYF.

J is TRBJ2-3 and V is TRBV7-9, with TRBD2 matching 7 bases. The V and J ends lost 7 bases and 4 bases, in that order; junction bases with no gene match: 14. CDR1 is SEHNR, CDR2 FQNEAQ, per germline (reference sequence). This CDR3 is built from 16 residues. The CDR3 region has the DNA TGTGCCAGCACCCCGGCGGCGGGAGACATATCAGATACGCAGTATTTT. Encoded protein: CASTPAAGDISDTQYF.

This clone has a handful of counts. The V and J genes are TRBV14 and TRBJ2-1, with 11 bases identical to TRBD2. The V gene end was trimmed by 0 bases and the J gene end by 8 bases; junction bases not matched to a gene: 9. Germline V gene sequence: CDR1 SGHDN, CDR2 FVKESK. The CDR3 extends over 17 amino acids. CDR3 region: CASSQDPRTSGRDEQFF. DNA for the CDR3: TGTGCCAGCAGCCAAGATCCGAGGACTAGCGGGCGGGATGAGCAGTTCTTC.

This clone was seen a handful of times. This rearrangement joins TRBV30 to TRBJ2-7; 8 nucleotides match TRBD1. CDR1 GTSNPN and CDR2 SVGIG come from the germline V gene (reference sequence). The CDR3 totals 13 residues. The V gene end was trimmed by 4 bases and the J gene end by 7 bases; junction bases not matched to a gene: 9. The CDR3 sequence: CAWIPAGGREQYF. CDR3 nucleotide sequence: TGTGCCTGGATTCCCGCAGGGGGCCGGGAGCAGTACTTC.

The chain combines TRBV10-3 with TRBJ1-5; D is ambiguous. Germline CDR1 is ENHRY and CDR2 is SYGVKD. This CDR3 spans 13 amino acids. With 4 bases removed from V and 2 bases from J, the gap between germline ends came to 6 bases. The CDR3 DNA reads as TGTGCCATCAGTGGGGGTGGCAATCAGCCCCAGCATTTT. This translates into CAISGGGNQPQHF.

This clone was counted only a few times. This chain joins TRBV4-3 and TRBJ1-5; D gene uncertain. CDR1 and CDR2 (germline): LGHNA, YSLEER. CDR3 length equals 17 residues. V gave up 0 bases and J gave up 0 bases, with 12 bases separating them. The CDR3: CASSQEYRLYSNQPQHF. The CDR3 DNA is TGCGCCAGCAGCCAAGAGTACAGACTTTATAGCAATCAGCCCCAGCATTTT.

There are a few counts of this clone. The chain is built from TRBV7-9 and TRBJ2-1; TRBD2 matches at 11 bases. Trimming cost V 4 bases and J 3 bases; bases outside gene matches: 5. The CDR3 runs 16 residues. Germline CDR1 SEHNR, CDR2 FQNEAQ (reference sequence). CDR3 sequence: CASSSGTSGYYNEQFF. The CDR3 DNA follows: TGTGCCAGCAGCTCCGGGACTAGCGGATACTACAATGAGCAGTTCTTC.

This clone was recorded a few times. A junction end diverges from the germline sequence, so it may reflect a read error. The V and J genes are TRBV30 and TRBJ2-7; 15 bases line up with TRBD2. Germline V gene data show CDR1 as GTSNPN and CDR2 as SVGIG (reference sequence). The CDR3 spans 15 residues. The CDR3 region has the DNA TGTGCCTGGAGTCCCCAGAGGACTAGCGGGAGGGGGGTGGACTTC. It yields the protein CAWSPQRTSGRGVDF.

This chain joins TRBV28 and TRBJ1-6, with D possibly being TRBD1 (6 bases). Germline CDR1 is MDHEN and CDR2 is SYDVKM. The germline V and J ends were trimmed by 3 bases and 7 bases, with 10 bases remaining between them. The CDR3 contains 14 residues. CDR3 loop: CASSLGAHNSPLHF. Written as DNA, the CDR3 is TGTGCCAGCAGTTTGGGGGCGCACAATTCACCCCTCCACTTT.

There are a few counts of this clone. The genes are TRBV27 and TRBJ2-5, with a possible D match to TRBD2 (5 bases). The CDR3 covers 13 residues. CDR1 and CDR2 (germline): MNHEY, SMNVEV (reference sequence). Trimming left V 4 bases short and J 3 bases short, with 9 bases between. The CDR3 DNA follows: TGTGCCAGCAGTTCACGGCGGGAAGAGACCCAGTACTTC. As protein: CASSSRREETQYF.